The 24 T cell receptor beta chains in this list originate from one sample, sequenced in a study of blood T cell repertoires in COVID-19. Method: immunoSEQ multiplex PCR; TCRdb's copy keeps in-frame clones and lacks some. The sample lists about 82,000 clones, around four fifths occurring once. Sequenced sample: peripheral blood. Receptors originate from an elderly man with active or convalescent COVID-19.

V is TRBV28 and J is TRBJ1-2; 7 bases line up with TRBD1. With V trimmed by 10 bases and J by 7 bases, 6 bases remained unmatched. CDR1 and CDR2 from the germline V gene are MDHEN and SYDVKM. This CDR3 comprises 11 residues. The CDR3: CATQGPLGYTF. The CDR3 coding sequence is TGTGCCACACAGGGGCCCCTTGGCTACACCTTC.

This chain uses TRBV6-6 with TRBJ1-6, with TRBD1 as a possible D gene (6 bases). V was trimmed by 7 bases and J by 8 bases, leaving 12 bases between them. The CDR3 has 13 residues. Germline CDR1 reads MNHNY; CDR2 reads SVGAGI (reference sequence). As DNA, the CDR3 is TGTGCCAGCAACAGACAGGACGATTCACCCCTCCACTTT. Translated: CASNRQDDSPLHF.

The V gene is TRBV6-2 or TRBV6-3, the J gene TRBJ1-5, with a tentative D call TRBD1 (6 bases). The CDR3 has 16 amino acids. Germline V gene data show CDR1 as MNHEY and CDR2 as SVGEGT. Between the trimmed V and J ends, which lost 5 bases and 5 bases, there was a span of 19 bases. The CDR3 reads CASSGSGRGRDQPQHF. For the CDR3, the DNA is TGTGCCAGCAGTGGAAGTGGGAGGGGGAGAGATCAGCCCCAGCATTTT.

This clone was seen more than once but under ten times. J is TRBJ2-3 and V is TRBV7-9; 7 bases match TRBD2. This CDR3 is built from 15 residues. Unmatched junction bases numbered 12, after V lost 5 bases and J lost 7 bases. Germline V gene data show CDR1 as SEHNR and CDR2 as FQNEAQ (reference sequence). DNA for the CDR3: TGTGCCAGCAGCCCGGGGGAGGCGGGGGTCAATACGCAGTATTTT. Protein product: CASSPGEAGVNTQYF. Combining the CDR3 with reference TRBV7-9 and TRBJ2-3 gives the whole variable domain DTGVSQNPRHKITKRGQNVTFRCDPISEHNRLYWYRQTLGQGPEFLTYFQNEAQLEKSRLLSDRFSAERPKGSFSTLEIQRTEQGDSAMYLCASSPGEAGVNTQYFGPGTRLTVL.

The count of this clone is one. The rearrangement links TRBV6-6 to TRBJ2-4, with TRBD1 matching over 8 bases. V shed 5 bases and J 2 bases; nucleotides not matched to a gene: 5. The length of the CDR3 is 15 residues. Germline V gene data show CDR1 as MNHNY and CDR2 as SVGAGI (reference sequence). The DNA for the CDR3 is TGTGCCAGCAGTATTCAGGGGGCACCCAAAAACATTCAGTACTTC. Encoded protein: CASSIQGAPKNIQYF.

This clone was seen just once. The rearrangement joins TRBV10-3 to TRBJ1-1, with D unresolved. The germline V gene has CDR1 ENHRY and CDR2 SYGVKD. The germline V and J ends were trimmed by 2 bases and 4 bases, with 17 bases remaining between them. This CDR3 is 16 amino acids long. CDR3 amino acids: CAISEPFTRGGTEAFF. The CDR3 DNA reads TGTGCCATCAGTGAGCCATTTACACGAGGTGGCACTGAAGCTTTCTTT.

CDR3 residues: CASSARRSRGNTGELFF. Here the CDR3 DNA reads TGTGCCAGCAGCGCGCGGAGGTCCCGGGGGAACACCGGGGAGCTGTTTTTT. The V gene is TRBV7-2, the J gene TRBJ2-2; possibly TRBD2 for D (5 bases). From germline, CDR1 is SGHTA and CDR2 FQGNSA. The CDR3 extends over 17 amino acids. The V and J ends lost 5 bases and 1 base respectively, with 17 bases between them.

The chain couples TRBV29-1 to TRBJ1-2; TRBD1 is a possible D gene (6 bases). V gave up 6 bases and J gave up 6 bases, with 20 bases separating them. This CDR3 comprises 14 residues. From germline, CDR1 is SQVTM and CDR2 ANQGSEA. As DNA, the CDR3 is TGCAGCGTCACCCGCCGGGGGGCTTTTCATGGCTACACCTTC. Protein sequence: CSVTRRGAFHGYTF.

The chain couples TRBV7-7 to TRBJ2-7, with TRBD1 identical over 8 bases. The CDR3 sequence is 16 residues long. Germline CDR1 is SSHAT and CDR2 is FNYEAQ (reference sequence). Germline trimming cut 0 bases from V and 3 bases from J; bases unmatched to any gene: 7. The CDR3 region is CASSLAGGQELYEQYV. CDR3 DNA: TGTGCCAGCAGCTTAGCGGGGGGACAGGAGCTCTACGAGCAGTACGTC.

This chain uses TRBV19 with TRBJ2-1; D is unclear. Germline V gene lookup returns CDR1 LNHDA and CDR2 SQIVND (reference sequence). The CDR3 loop spans 12 amino acids. V shed 3 bases and J shed 4 bases, with 4 bases lying between them. The CDR3, as DNA: TGTGCCAGTAGTATTGCGTACAATGAGCAGTTCTTC. Encoded protein: CASSIAYNEQFF.

V gene TRBV6-1 combines with J gene TRBJ2-3, with a tentative D call TRBD2 (6 bases). Trimming pared 3 bases from V and 4 bases from J, leaving 20 bases between. There are 17 residues in the CDR3. Germline CDR1 reads MNHNS; CDR2 reads SASEGT. This CDR3 is CASSDRGLPAGADTQYF. CDR3 nucleotides: TGTGCCAGCAGTGATAGGGGACTCCCCGCCGGCGCAGATACGCAGTATTTT.

This clone is a singleton in its sample. The gene calls are TRBV7-9 and TRBJ2-7, with 7 bases identical to TRBD1. Germline V gene lookup returns CDR1 SEHNR and CDR2 FQNEAQ (reference sequence). The CDR3 runs to 16 residues. Trimming removed 5 bases from V and 1 base from J; junction bases left unmatched: 11. The CDR3 sequence is CASSLDETGSSYEQYV. For the CDR3, the DNA is TGTGCCAGCAGCCTTGACGAGACAGGGTCTTCCTACGAGCAGTACGTC.

This clone turned up a few times. The rearrangement joins TRBV10-1 to TRBJ2-7; perhaps TRBD1 as D (7 bases). The CDR3 totals 14 residues. Germline loops: CDR1 WNHNN, CDR2 SYGVQD (reference sequence). Trimming removed 6 bases at V and 3 bases at J, with 15 bases between. CDR3 region: CASRSGGRIYEQYV. As DNA, the CDR3 is TGCGCCAGCAGGTCAGGGGGGCGTATCTACGAGCAGTACGTC.

The chain carries TRBV4-1 and TRBJ1-2, with unresolved D. This CDR3 spans 15 amino acids. Germline CDR1 reads MGHRA; CDR2 reads YSYEKL. Trimming left V 1 base short and J 8 bases short, with 17 bases between. CDR3 residues: CASSQVPRLGGGYTF. The CDR3 DNA reads TGCGCCAGCAGCCAAGTGCCCCGCCTCGGAGGCGGCTACACCTTC.

The V and J genes are TRBV5-4 and TRBJ1-2, with 7 bases lining up with TRBD1. Trimming at V came to 4 bases and at J to 7 bases, leaving 4 bases not matched to a gene. The V gene's germline CDR1 is SGHNT and CDR2 YYREEE (reference sequence). CDR3 length: 12 residues. CDR3 sequence (DNA): TGTGCCAGCAGCCAGACAGGGATTGGCTACACCTTC. Amino acids: CASSQTGIGYTF.

The gene calls are TRBV6-4 and TRBJ2-5; the match to TRBD2 covers 7 bases. Germline V CDR1 and CDR2: MRHNA, SNTAGT. V gave up 2 bases and J gave up 5 bases; unmatched junction bases: 11. The CDR3 is 16 residues long. The CDR3 nucleotides read TGTGCCAGCAGTGACGCGCTAGTTGGGCGGGGGGAGACCCAGTACTTC. Amino acids: CASSDALVGRGETQYF.

The rearrangement links TRBV18 to TRBJ1-4; TRBD1 is a possible D gene (5 bases). The germline V gene has CDR1 KGHSH and CDR2 LQKENI. Trimming removed 3 bases from V and 0 bases from J, with 14 bases in between. The CDR3 runs to 17 residues. The CDR3: CASSPTVGLSTNEKLFF. The CDR3 nucleotides read TGTGCCAGCTCACCGACAGTGGGACTATCAACTAATGAAAAACTGTTTTTT.

The chain combines TRBV19 with TRBJ2-1, with 9 bases matching TRBD2. The CDR3 runs 16 residues. Germline CDR1 reads LNHDA; CDR2 reads SQIVND (reference sequence). The V and J ends lost 0 bases and 8 bases, in that order; junction bases with no gene match: 8. In nucleotides, the CDR3 is TGTGCCAGTAGTATAGATCTGGCGGGAGGGAATTATGAGCAGTTCTTC. Protein product: CASSIDLAGGNYEQFF.

The rearrangement links TRBV5-1 to TRBJ1-3; tentative D call: TRBD1 (6 bases). This CDR3 has 16 residues. V lost 3 bases, J lost 4 bases, and 17 bases lay in between. Germline assignment: CDR1 SGHRS and CDR2 YFSETQ. The CDR3 loop reads CASSSYREPFGNTIYF. In DNA form, the CDR3 reads TGCGCCAGCAGCTCTTACAGGGAACCGTTCGGAAACACCATATATTTT.

This clone appeared a single time. The chain recombines TRBV11-2 with TRBJ2-1, with D maybe TRBD1 (5 bases). The CDR3 length is 16 residues. The germline V and J ends were trimmed by 2 bases and 5 bases, with 16 bases remaining between them. The V gene's germline CDR1 is SGHAT and CDR2 FQNNGV. The CDR3 loop is CASSLTLRDSHNEQFF. For the CDR3, the DNA is TGTGCCAGCAGCTTAACGCTACGAGACAGTCACAATGAGCAGTTCTTC.

The genes are TRBV9 and TRBJ1-6; TRBD1 aligns across 7 bases. CDR1 and CDR2 from the germline V gene are SGDLS and YYNGEE. The CDR3 contains 15 residues. V lost 3 bases to trimming and J lost 6 bases; unmatched junction nucleotides: 6. The CDR3 spells CASSALTGTNSPLHF. DNA of the CDR3: TGTGCCAGCAGCGCCCTGACAGGGACTAATTCACCCCTCCACTTT.

The chain carries TRBV6-5 and TRBJ1-3, with TRBD1 as a possible D gene (5 bases). The V and J ends lost 6 bases and 6 bases respectively, with 18 bases between them. The CDR3 totals 15 residues. Germline CDR1 and CDR2: MNHEY and SVGAGI. The CDR3 here is CASRRNGGVANTIYF. The CDR3, as DNA: TGTGCCAGCAGGCGCAACGGAGGGGTTGCAAACACCATATATTTT.

This chain links TRBV19 with TRBJ1-3, with 8 positions matching TRBD1. Losses at the gene ends were 4 bases for V and 4 bases for J; bases not matched to a gene: 3. From germline, CDR1 is LNHDA and CDR2 SQIVND (reference sequence). This CDR3 is built from 14 residues. The CDR3 protein is CASSTTGAGNTIYF. The CDR3 DNA reads as TGTGCCAGTAGTACGACAGGGGCCGGAAACACCATATATTTT.

This clone is a singleton in its sample. V usage is TRBV7-2 and J usage is TRBJ1-3; 7 bases fit TRBD1. J gave up 3 bases and V 5 bases, and 4 bases lay outside the gene matches. The CDR3 has 14 amino acids. Germline CDR1 reads SGHTA; CDR2 reads FQGNSA. In DNA, the CDR3 is TGTGCCAGCAGCCTACACAGGGGTGGAAACACCATATATTTT. Translating gives CASSLHRGGNTIYF.